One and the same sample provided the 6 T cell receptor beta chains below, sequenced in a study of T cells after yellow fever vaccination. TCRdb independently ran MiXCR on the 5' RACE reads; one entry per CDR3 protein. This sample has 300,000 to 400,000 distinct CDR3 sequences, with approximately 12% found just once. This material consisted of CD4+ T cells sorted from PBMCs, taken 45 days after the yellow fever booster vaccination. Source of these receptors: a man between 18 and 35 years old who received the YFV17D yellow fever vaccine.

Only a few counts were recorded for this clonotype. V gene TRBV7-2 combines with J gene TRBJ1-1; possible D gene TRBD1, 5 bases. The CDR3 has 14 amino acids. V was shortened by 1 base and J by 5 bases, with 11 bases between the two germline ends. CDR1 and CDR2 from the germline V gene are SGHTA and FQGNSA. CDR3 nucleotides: TGTGCCAGCAGCTTAGGGCAGTGGGGGACTGAAGCTTTCTTT. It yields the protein CASSLGQWGTEAFF.

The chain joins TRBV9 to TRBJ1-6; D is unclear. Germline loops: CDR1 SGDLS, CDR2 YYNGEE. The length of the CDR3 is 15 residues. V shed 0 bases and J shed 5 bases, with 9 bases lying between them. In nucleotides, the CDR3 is TGTGCCAGCAGCGTAGACGGGTCGAATAATTCACCCCTCCACTTT. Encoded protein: CASSVDGSNNSPLHF.

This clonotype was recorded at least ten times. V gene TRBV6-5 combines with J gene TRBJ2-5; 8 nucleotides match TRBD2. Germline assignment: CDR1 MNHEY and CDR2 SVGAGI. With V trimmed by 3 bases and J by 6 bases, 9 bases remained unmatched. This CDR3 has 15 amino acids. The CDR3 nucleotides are TGTGCCAGCAGTTATTCACCGGGACTAGGGCAGACCCAGTACTTC. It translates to CASSYSPGLGQTQYF.

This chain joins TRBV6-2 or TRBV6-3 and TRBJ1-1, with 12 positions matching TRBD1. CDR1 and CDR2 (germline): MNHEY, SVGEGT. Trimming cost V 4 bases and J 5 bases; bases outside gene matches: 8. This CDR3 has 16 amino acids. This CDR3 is CASSSGQGARGTEAFF. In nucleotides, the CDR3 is TGTGCCAGCAGTTCGGGACAGGGGGCACGAGGGACTGAAGCTTTCTTT.

The CDR3 sequence: CASSQTEKLSGAFF. The DNA of the CDR3 is TGTGCCAGCAGCCAAACGGAAAAACTCAGTGGAGCTTTCTTT. The gene calls are TRBV3-1 and TRBJ1-1; no clear D gene. Trimming pared 2 bases from V and 10 bases from J, leaving 17 bases between. Germline V gives CDR1 LGHDT, CDR2 YNNKEL (reference sequence). The CDR3 runs to 14 residues.

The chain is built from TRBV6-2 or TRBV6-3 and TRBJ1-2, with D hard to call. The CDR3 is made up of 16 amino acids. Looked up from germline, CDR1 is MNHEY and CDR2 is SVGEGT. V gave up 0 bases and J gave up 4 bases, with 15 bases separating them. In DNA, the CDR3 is TGTGCCAGCAGTTACTCGCTCGCGCAGTCGGGCTATGGCTACACCTTC. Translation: CASSYSLAQSGYGYTF.